This TCR beta chain was observed in a study of cytomegalovirus exposure and HLA in healthy donors. Across the study: Researchers found that about 84% of 300 to 450 genotyped donors fell within the Caucasian-associated ancestry cluster. Findings and limits, study-wide: It was reported in a later analysis that an Asian-associated ancestry cluster showed fewer N-insertions than the approximately 670-donor mean. Later examination showed HLA-associated TCR beta chains had greater clonal expansion than equally common others. Later analysis associated a missense DCLRE1C variant with TCR beta V- and J-gene trimming.

As concerns this clone: No antigen is known for it.

This CDR3 has 18 residues. CDR1 SGHRS and CDR2 YFSETQ come from the germline V gene. V lost 4 bases to trimming and J lost 2 bases; unmatched junction nucleotides: 8. PCR employed 60 Vbeta and 13 Jbeta primers. The method was immunoSEQ multiplex PCR; TCRdb's version includes in-frame clones alone and lacks a portion of them. The repertoire consists of around 190,000 clones, with around four fifths occurring once and the leading ten covering 1.1%. This chain uses TRBV5-1 with TRBJ2-3; 15 bases are shared with TRBD2. The clonotype originates from a woman aged 40 to 50 in good health and CMV-seronegative. The sequenced sample was PBMCs. The CDR3 region is CASSPGLAGGSFTDTQYF. Here the CDR3 DNA reads TGCGCCAGCAGCCCGGGACTAGCGGGAGGTTCTTTCACAGATACGCAGTATTTT.